The sequence of this TCR beta chain was determined in a study of blood T cell repertoires in COVID-19. Study-level information: Material from acute and convalescent COVID-19 was sourced from the United States, Italy and Spain. In each case, the material was cDNA or gDNA derived from T cells, B-cell-depleted T cells, or PBMCs.

Original processing notes: Amplification of reference gene primers was used by the study to estimate nucleated cell counts. The assay was immunoSEQ multiplex PCR, and TCRdb's table has in-frame clones only and misses some. V and J calls and clone size follow that table, whereas D and trimming were derived from the DNA. This sample has tens of thousands of clones, with about 80% found just once. This CDR3 contains 17 residues. The chain has TRBV21-1 and TRBJ1-5. TRBV21-1 is a recognized pseudogene. Input material: peripheral blood. This receptor was identified in a human donor in a cohort sampled during active COVID-19. For the CDR3, the DNA is TGTGCCAGCAGCTCCTGGAGGGCAAAAGTTCCTAGTCAGCCCCAGCATTTT. Its protein product is CASSSWRAKVPSQPQHF.